A selection of T cell receptor beta chains follows, all from one sample in a study of blood T cell repertoires in COVID-19. The method was immunoSEQ multiplex PCR; TCRdb's version includes in-frame clones alone and lacks a portion of them. The sample contains fewer than 250,000 clones, less than 90% of which appear only once. The sequencing input was peripheral blood. The receptors were gathered from a woman in her 70s with active or convalescent COVID-19. Both conserved end residues are trimmed from each CDR3. D genes are given only for firm matches. Clone size is shown for a subset of rows, as once, few, many or a class of expanded clone.

v_gene | d_gene | abundance | CDR3aa
TRBV6-5 | - | - | ASSYDGSGPEAF
TRBV19 | - | - | ASSIVAVSYNEQF
TRBV19 | - | - | ASSMDYSNQPQH
TRBV5-1 | TRBD2 | - | ASSFGFAGGPNEQF
TRBV9 | - | - | ASSARDFETQY
TRBV21-1 | - | once | ASSKVEVAEGETQY
TRBV5-1 | - | few | ASSLAPGDPYEQY
TRBV10-2 | TRBD2 | - | ASSGKLAGVNEQF
TRBV27 | TRBD1 | once | ASSPGQGGEKLF
TRBV6-4 | - | - | ASSETGQGQPQH
TRBV4-1 | TRBD1 | - | ASSQDWRDRGVFETQY
TRBV6-5 | TRBD2 | - | ASRPSGGHNEQF
TRBV6-5 | - | - | ASSQAGGRFEAF
TRBV29-1 | TRBD1 | - | SVDGGGKRVNTEAF
TRBV2 | - | - | ASTDGAGANTEAF
TRBV9 | - | few | ASSVIGVGTGELF
TRBV7-2 | - | - | ASSFTSSGTDTQY
TRBV7-2 | - | once | ASSETRADTQY
TRBV2 | TRBD1 | - | ASSAGPGTASYEQY
TRBV5-4 | TRBD2 | few | ASSFSRASGSSETQY
TRBV7-2 | TRBD2 | - | ASSLLAGSAYEQY
TRBV2 | - | few | ASSIQGTNQPQH
TRBV28 | - | - | ASTLTEGWVGEQY
TRBV5-4 | - | - | ASSPGLNSYNEQF
TRBV10-3 | TRBD1 | once | AISGRQGADGYT
TRBV19 | - | few | ASSIEIRQGYT
TRBV11-2 | - | - | ASSRQTHGYT
TRBV5-5 | - | - | ASSLTYPTVTGELF
TRBV5-4 | TRBD2 | few | ASSSGAGDEQF
TRBV30 | - | - | AWSVSGYLVGAIGSPLH
TRBV27 | - | - | ASSPDRGGELF
TRBV19 | TRBD2 | once | ASSIRTSGGHEQF
TRBV5-4 | TRBD1 | - | ASSSDRASSYNSPLH
TRBV27 | - | few | ASSWGAGALGANVLT
TRBV28 | - | - | ASMSSEGFIQNTQY